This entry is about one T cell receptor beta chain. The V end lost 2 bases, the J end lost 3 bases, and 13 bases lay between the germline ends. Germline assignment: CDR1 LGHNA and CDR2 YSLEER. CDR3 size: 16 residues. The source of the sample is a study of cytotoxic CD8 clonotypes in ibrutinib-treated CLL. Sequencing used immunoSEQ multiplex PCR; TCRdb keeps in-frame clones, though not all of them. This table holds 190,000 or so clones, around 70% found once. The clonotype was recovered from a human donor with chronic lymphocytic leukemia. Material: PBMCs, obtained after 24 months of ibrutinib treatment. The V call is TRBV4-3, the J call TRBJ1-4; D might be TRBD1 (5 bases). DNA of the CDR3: TGCGCCAGCAGCCAATCTCAGGGAGGGTCTAATGAAAAACTGTTTTTT. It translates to CASSQSQGGSNEKLFF.